This is a list of T cell receptor beta chains from one sample in a study of T-cell reconstitution after alpha-beta-depleted transplantation in children. TCRdb independently ran MiXCR on the PCR reads; one entry per CDR3 protein. Of fewer than 1 million distinct CDR3 sequences listed, roughly 15% are singletons. Sequenced material: PBMCs, mostly from graft donor cells, taken 360 days after TCRalphabeta/CD19-depleted stem cell transplant. The receptors originated from a male patient younger than 18 who had a stem cell transplant for acute lymphoblastic leukemia, so the T cells may come from the graft donor. Both conserved end residues are part of each CDR3. The order of the fields is CDR3 length, J gene, V gene, D gene, clone size, CDR3 protein, CDR3 DNA. A D gene is named only where the DNA matches it firmly. Only some rows state a clone size, as once, few, many or a class for expanded clones.

14,TRBJ2-7,TRBV5-1,-,once,CASRLRDVSYEQYF,TGCGCCAGCAGGCTTCGGGACGTCTCCTACGAGCAGTACTTC
17,TRBJ1-4,TRBV4-1,-,-,CASSHTGGVRANEKLFF,TGCGCCAGCAGCCATACCGGGGGGGTCAGGGCTAATGAAAAACTGTTTTTT
15,TRBJ2-1,TRBV7-3,TRBD1,-,CASSLGQGSLDEQFF,TGTGCCAGCAGCCTCGGACAGGGTTCTTTGGATGAGCAGTTCTTC
16,TRBJ2-7,TRBV5-1,-,-,CASSLRSATRTYEQYF,TGCGCCAGCAGCTTGCGCTCTGCGACTAGGACCTACGAGCAGTACTTC
13,TRBJ2-7,TRBV5-6,-,few,CASSRPDSYEQYF,TGTGCCAGCAGCCGCCCGGACAGTTACGAGCAGTACTTC
19,TRBJ2-6,TRBV27,-,-,CASSFYRGPKGAGANVLTF,TGTGCCAGCAGTTTTTATCGTGGCCCCAAGGGCGCTGGGGCCAACGTCCTGACTTTC
16,TRBJ2-5,TRBV20-1,-,-,CSARDQGGLGLGTQYF,TGCAGTGCTAGAGACCAGGGGGGGCTCGGGCTCGGGACCCAGTACTTC
16,TRBJ2-1,TRBV29-1,-,-,CSVEGWSVWPYNEQFF,TGCAGCGTTGAAGGTTGGAGCGTTTGGCCCTACAATGAGCAGTTCTTC
13,TRBJ2-5,TRBV20-1,TRBD2,few,CSAGTSGKETQYF,TGCAGTGCTGGGACTAGCGGGAAAGAGACCCAGTACTTC
15,TRBJ2-1,TRBV3-1,-,few,CASSQTGEDGNEQFF,TGTGCCAGCAGCCAAACGGGAGAGGATGGCAATGAGCAGTTCTTC
15,TRBJ2-1,TRBV12-3/TRBV12-4,-,-,CASSFPQRSYNEQFF,TGTGCCAGCAGTTTCCCCCAGCGGTCCTACAATGAGCAGTTCTTC
15,TRBJ2-7,TRBV20-1,TRBD2,-,CSARDGAGVFDEQYF,TGCAGTGCTAGGGACGGGGCGGGAGTTTTCGACGAGCAGTACTTC
16,TRBJ2-1,TRBV9,TRBD2,few,CASSVGLGREYNEQFF,TGTGCCAGCAGCGTAGGATTGGGGCGGGAGTACAATGAGCAGTTCTTC
12,TRBJ2-1,TRBV7-9,-,few,CASSQYGLEQFF,TGTGCCAGCAGCCAATACGGGCTCGAGCAGTTCTTC
15,TRBJ2-2,TRBV6-1,-,-,CASSPGSSNTGELFF,TGTGCCAGCAGTCCCGGGTCCTCGAACACCGGGGAGCTGTTTTTT
14,TRBJ2-1,TRBV11-2,TRBD2,few,CASSLVAGVFEQFF,TGTGCCAGCAGCTTAGTAGCGGGAGTTTTTGAGCAGTTCTTC
18,TRBJ2-7,TRBV6-1,-,-,CASSRAPYTGGSSYEQYF,TGTGCCAGCAGCCGAGCGCCCTATACTGGGGGAAGCTCCTACGAGCAGTACTTC
12,TRBJ1-1,TRBV19,-,many,CASSYGWTEAFF,TGTGCCAGTAGTTATGGATGGACTGAAGCTTTCTTT
14,TRBJ1-1,TRBV28,-,-,CASSLGGENTEAFF,TGTGCCAGCAGTTTGGGGGGTGAGAACACTGAAGCTTTCTTT
18,TRBJ1-4,TRBV11-1,TRBD1,-,CASNAIGRGLPTNEKLFF,TGTGCCAGCAACGCGATTGGCAGGGGGTTACCAACTAATGAAAAACTGTTTTTT
17,TRBJ2-6,TRBV11-1,-,few,CASSPLGGTSGANVLTF,TGTGCCAGCAGCCCTCTCGGCGGGACCTCTGGGGCCAACGTCCTGACTTTC
13,TRBJ2-3,TRBV5-1,-,-,CASSVVLTDTQYF,TGCGCCAGCAGCGTCGTGCTCACAGATACGCAGTATTTT
15,TRBJ2-1,TRBV5-1,-,few,CASSLVPGAEYEQFF,TGCGCCAGCAGCTTGGTACCAGGTGCTGAATATGAGCAGTTCTTC
19,TRBJ1-2,TRBV24-1,TRBD1,many,CATSSGAGTVSFMDYGYTF,TGTGCCACCAGCAGTGGTGCCGGGACAGTGAGTTTCATGGACTATGGCTACACCTTC
15,TRBJ2-1,TRBV7-9,-,few,CASSLRATPTNEQFF,TGTGCCAGCAGCTTACGGGCGACTCCGACCAATGAGCAGTTCTTC
17,TRBJ2-4,TRBV12-3/TRBV12-4,TRBD1,few,CASSFLTGAVAKNIQYF,TGTGCCAGCAGTTTCCTAACAGGGGCTGTAGCCAAAAACATTCAGTACTTC
16,TRBJ2-7,TRBV5-1,-,-,CASSPLGFSRAYEQYF,TGCGCCAGCAGCCCGCTGGGGTTCTCCCGGGCTTACGAGCAGTACTTC
17,TRBJ2-1,TRBV7-8,TRBD1,many,CASSLGLVGGGQGEQFF,TGTGCCAGCAGCTTAGGACTCGTGGGAGGGGGACAGGGTGAGCAGTTCTTC